This is a list of T cell receptor beta chains from one sample in a study of blood T cell repertoires in COVID-19. Sequenced by immunoSEQ multiplex PCR; TCRdb stores in-frame clones only, minus some. This table has 25,000 to 30,000 clones, roughly 85% appearing once. Sequencing was done on a sample of peripheral blood. These receptors were collected from a woman at least 80 years old with COVID-19, enrolled during active disease. Each CDR3 is given with its conserved first and last residue. The order of the fields is J gene, D gene, clone size, V gene, CDR3 protein, CDR3 DNA. D genes are given only for firm matches. Rows give clone size only sometimes, using once, few, many, or a class for an expanded clone.

J: TRBJ1-5
D: NA
size: once
V: TRBV7-6
CDR3: CASSRDSNQPQHF
DNA: TGTGCCAGCAGCAGAGATAGCAATCAGCCCCAGCATTTT

J: TRBJ1-4
D: TRBD1
size: NA
V: TRBV18
CDR3: CASSPLTGGIEKLFF
DNA: TGTGCCAGCTCACCCCTTACAGGGGGCATTGAAAAACTGTTTTTT

J: TRBJ1-1
D: TRBD1
size: NA
V: TRBV18
CDR3: CASSLNRGGEAFF
DNA: TGTGCCAGCTCACTTAACAGGGGGGGTGAAGCTTTCTTT

J: TRBJ2-5
D: NA
size: NA
V: TRBV29-1
CDR3: CSVEWSGTSLETQYF
DNA: TGCAGCGTTGAATGGAGTGGCACCTCCTTAGAGACCCAGTACTTC

J: TRBJ2-3
D: TRBD2
size: NA
V: TRBV25-1
CDR3: CASSFRTSGAFRDTQYF
DNA: TGTGCCAGCAGTTTCCGGACTAGCGGGGCCTTTAGAGATACGCAGTATTTT

J: TRBJ2-1
D: TRBD2
size: NA
V: TRBV7-2
CDR3: CASSLRRASGGAQFF
DNA: TGTGCCAGCAGCTTAAGGCGGGCTAGCGGGGGAGCCCAGTTCTTC

J: TRBJ1-3
D: TRBD1
size: NA
V: TRBV6-4
CDR3: CASKDRAGNTIYF
DNA: TGTGCCAGCAAGGACAGGGCTGGAAACACCATATATTTT

J: TRBJ1-2
D: TRBD1
size: NA
V: TRBV6-5
CDR3: CASRRTGTGGDGYTF
DNA: TGTGCCAGCAGACGTACCGGGACAGGGGGCGATGGCTACACCTTC

J: TRBJ1-1
D: NA
size: NA
V: TRBV2
CDR3: CASSFGLGLGTEAFF
DNA: TGTGCCAGCAGTTTTGGGTTGGGACTGGGGACTGAAGCTTTCTTT

J: TRBJ2-5
D: TRBD1
size: NA
V: TRBV5-1
CDR3: CASSSPTGARGETQYF
DNA: TGCGCCAGCAGCTCTCCGACAGGGGCAAGGGGGGAGACCCAGTACTTC

J: TRBJ2-5
D: TRBD2
size: NA
V: TRBV24-1
CDR3: CATSDGTSTETQYF
DNA: TGTGCCACCAGTGACGGGACTAGTACGGAGACCCAGTACTTC

J: TRBJ1-2
D: NA
size: NA
V: TRBV6-5
CDR3: CASSNGGVNYGYTF
DNA: TGTGCCAGCAGTAACGGGGGGGTTAACTATGGCTACACCTTC

J: TRBJ2-7
D: NA
size: NA
V: TRBV5-1
CDR3: CASSPSPRLRGYEQYF
DNA: TGCGCCAGCAGCCCATCCCCAAGACTCAGAGGCTACGAGCAGTACTTC

J: TRBJ2-1
D: NA
size: NA
V: TRBV5-1
CDR3: CASSYPGLRSSYNEQFF
DNA: TGCGCCAGCAGTTACCCGGGACTCCGGAGCTCCTACAATGAGCAGTTCTTC

J: TRBJ1-2
D: NA
size: NA
V: TRBV7-2
CDR3: CASSLAAGSGYTF
DNA: TGTGCCAGCAGCTTAGCGGCAGGTTCTGGCTACACCTTC

J: TRBJ2-2
D: TRBD2
size: few
V: TRBV5-1
CDR3: CASSSVAGGNTGELFF
DNA: TGCGCCAGCAGCTCAGTAGCGGGGGGGAACACCGGGGAGCTGTTTTTT

J: TRBJ1-4
D: NA
size: NA
V: TRBV10-3
CDR3: CAIRATETAGEKLFF
DNA: TGTGCCATCAGGGCCACCGAGACCGCGGGGGAAAAACTGTTTTTT

J: TRBJ2-7
D: TRBD1
size: once
V: TRBV6-1
CDR3: CASSETGGFYEQYF
DNA: TGTGCCAGCAGTGAGACAGGGGGATTCTACGAGCAGTACTTC

J: TRBJ2-2
D: TRBD2
size: NA
V: TRBV5-1
CDR3: CASSVGLAGAANTGELFF
DNA: TGCGCCAGCAGCGTGGGACTAGCGGGGGCCGCGAACACCGGGGAGCTGTTTTTT

J: TRBJ2-3
D: NA
size: NA
V: TRBV24-1
CDR3: CATSGPVGTQYF
DNA: TGTGCCACCAGTGGCCCAGTTGGTACGCAGTATTTT

J: TRBJ2-3
D: TRBD2
size: NA
V: TRBV11-1
CDR3: CASSHSGGAGTQYF
DNA: TGTGCCAGCAGCCATAGCGGGGGGGCCGGTACGCAGTATTTT

J: TRBJ2-1
D: NA
size: NA
V: TRBV6-2/TRBV6-3
CDR3: CASSYRGAEQFF
DNA: TGTGCCAGCAGTTACAGAGGAGCGGAGCAGTTCTTC

J: TRBJ1-2
D: NA
size: NA
V: TRBV5-1
CDR3: CASSLAEANYGYTF
DNA: TGCGCCAGCAGCTTGGCAGAAGCTAACTATGGCTACACCTTC

J: TRBJ2-3
D: TRBD2
size: NA
V: TRBV15
CDR3: CATSRASSGGADTQYF
DNA: TGTGCCACCAGCAGAGCCTCTAGCGGGGGGGCCGATACGCAGTATTTT

J: TRBJ1-3
D: TRBD1
size: NA
V: TRBV19
CDR3: CASSISPRQGAFAGNTIYF
DNA: TGTGCCAGTAGTATCTCACCTCGACAGGGGGCCTTCGCTGGAAACACCATATATTTT

J: TRBJ1-5
D: TRBD1
size: once
V: TRBV3-1/TRBV3-2
CDR3: CASSHGTAIQPQHF
DNA: TGTGCCAGCAGCCACGGGACAGCAATTCAGCCCCAGCATTTT

J: TRBJ1-4
D: TRBD1
size: few
V: TRBV7-9
CDR3: CASSFGQGKDEKLFF
DNA: TGTGCCAGCAGCTTCGGACAGGGGAAGGATGAAAAACTGTTTTTT

J: TRBJ2-3
D: NA
size: NA
V: TRBV6-2/TRBV6-3
CDR3: CASSSLGAPLTDTQYF
DNA: TGTGCCAGCAGCTCCCTTGGGGCGCCCCTCACAGATACGCAGTATTTT

J: TRBJ2-7
D: NA
size: NA
V: TRBV19
CDR3: CASSIQGRGGYEQYF
DNA: TGTGCCAGTAGTATTCAAGGGCGGGGCGGCTACGAGCAGTACTTC

J: TRBJ1-2
D: NA
size: NA
V: TRBV3-1/TRBV3-2
CDR3: CASSHHPQPTGYGYTF
DNA: TGTGCCAGCAGCCATCACCCCCAACCGACAGGCTATGGCTACACCTTC

J: TRBJ1-1
D: NA
size: NA
V: TRBV19
CDR3: CASRGSGGKNTEAFF
DNA: TGTGCCAGTAGGGGGTCTGGAGGAAAGAACACTGAAGCTTTCTTT

J: TRBJ1-3
D: NA
size: NA
V: TRBV19
CDR3: CASSILGQSSGNTIYF
DNA: TGTGCCAGTAGTATCCTCGGACAGAGCTCTGGAAACACCATATATTTT

J: TRBJ1-2
D: TRBD1
size: NA
V: TRBV6-6
CDR3: CASSYSPPGQSYGYTF
DNA: TGTGCCAGCAGTTACTCCCCCCCGGGACAGTCTTATGGCTACACCTTC

J: TRBJ2-1
D: TRBD1
size: NA
V: TRBV5-4
CDR3: CASSLVGTGGTEQFF
DNA: TGTGCCAGCAGCTTGGTAGGGACAGGGGGTACTGAGCAGTTCTTC

J: TRBJ2-2
D: TRBD1
size: once
V: TRBV6-5
CDR3: CASGFRQGVAGELFF
DNA: TGTGCCAGCGGATTCCGACAGGGTGTTGCGGGGGAGCTGTTTTTT

J: TRBJ2-1
D: TRBD2
size: NA
V: TRBV24-1
CDR3: CATSDAGLDSNEQFF
DNA: TGTGCCACCAGTGATGCGGGACTAGATAGCAATGAGCAGTTCTTC

J: TRBJ1-2
D: TRBD1
size: NA
V: TRBV18
CDR3: CASSPQGTGSVKDGYTF
DNA: TGTGCCAGCTCACCACAAGGGACAGGTAGCGTAAAGGATGGCTACACCTTC

J: TRBJ1-5
D: TRBD1
size: NA
V: TRBV6-2/TRBV6-3
CDR3: CASSSTGGSGQPQHF
DNA: TGTGCCAGCAGTTCGACAGGGGGGTCTGGTCAGCCCCAGCATTTT

J: TRBJ2-4
D: NA
size: NA
V: TRBV6-5
CDR3: CASSDSGAPKNIQYF
DNA: TGTGCCAGCAGTGACTCGGGGGCACCCAAAAACATTCAGTACTTC

J: TRBJ2-7
D: NA
size: NA
V: TRBV5-1
CDR3: CASSFGDTSYEQYF
DNA: TGCGCCAGCAGCTTTGGGGACACTTCCTACGAGCAGTACTTC

J: TRBJ1-2
D: TRBD1
size: NA
V: TRBV6-5
CDR3: CATRTGSYGYTF
DNA: TGTGCCACCAGGACAGGGAGCTATGGCTACACCTTC